One and the same sample provided the 4 T cell receptor beta chains below, sequenced in a study of blood T cell repertoires in COVID-19 (TCRdb year 2020). Library method: the immunoSEQ multiplex PCR assay. What TCRdb holds here is the immuneACCESS table cut down to in-frame rearrangements. Part of the clones is not present; checked against another copy, under half of the missing clones reflect an unresolved V gene, and the others are unexplained. The table for this sample lists 110,000 to 150,000 clones; about 87% of them were counted only once. The ten largest account for about 1.7% of the sample. Source material: peripheral blood. These receptors originate from a woman aged 45 to 65 with acute or convalescent COVID-19.

The CDR3 sequence is CASSEFGALNQPQHF. In DNA, the CDR3 is TGTGCCAGCAGTGAATTTGGAGCGCTCAATCAGCCCCAGCATTTT. The chain has TRBV6-1 and TRBJ1-5; D ambiguous. The CDR3 covers 15 residues. Trimming cost V 2 bases and J 3 bases, with 11 bases left between them. The germline CDR1 and CDR2 sequences are MNHNS and SASEGT.

This rearrangement joins TRBV5-1 to TRBJ2-5, with 14 bases aligning to TRBD2. The germline gives CDR1 SGHRS, CDR2 YFSETQ. The CDR3 length is 14 residues. V was clipped by 8 bases and J by 5 bases; unmatched bases: 5. In DNA, the CDR3 is TGCGCCAGGAGGACTAGCGGGGGGCGGGAGACCCAGTACTTC. Translating it yields CARRTSGGRETQYF.

The chain combines TRBV19 with TRBJ2-4, with unresolved D. There are 15 residues in the CDR3. Between the trimmed V and J ends, which lost 8 bases and 0 bases, there was a span of 14 bases. Germline V lookup: CDR1 LNHDA, CDR2 SQIVND (reference sequence). DNA for the CDR3: TGTGCCAGTGGATACAGTTTACTAGCCAAAAACATTCAGTACTTC. Residues: CASGYSLLAKNIQYF. Full variable domain (outside the CDR3, taken from reference TRBV19 and TRBJ2-4): DGGITQSPKYLFRKEGQNVTLSCEQNLNHDAMYWYRQDPGQGLRLIYYSQIVNDFQKGDIAEGYSVSREKKESFPLTVTSAQKNPTAFYLCASGYSLLAKNIQYFGAGTRLSVL.

The chain couples TRBV6-5 to TRBJ1-4, with 7 bases matching TRBD1. The CDR3 runs to 14 residues. In germline, CDR1 is MNHEY, CDR2 SVGAGI. Trimming removed 6 bases from V and 2 bases from J; junction bases left unmatched: 3. The CDR3 loop reads CASSPQGTNEKLFF. The CDR3 region has the DNA TGTGCCAGCAGCCCACAGGGGACTAATGAAAAACTGTTTTTT.